The next 27 T cell receptor beta chains were all read from a single sample in a study of shared clonotypes between healthy human individuals. TCRdb's table, derived via immunoSEQ multiplex PCR, lists solely in-frame clones and lacks some. The repertoire holds roughly 500,000 clones, with 60% to 85% as singletons. The material sequenced was PBMCs. These receptor sequences come from a woman between 40 and 55 years old in good health. Some clones in this sample may be carry-over from other donors' samples.

The CDR3 sequence is CASSRPWTGYGYTF. Here the CDR3 DNA reads TGTGCCAGCAGCCGACCGTGGACAGGCTATGGCTACACCTTC. The J gene is TRBJ1-2, the V gene TRBV7-2; 7 bases line up with TRBD1. CDR3 length: 14 residues. J lost 4 bases, V lost 5 bases, and 7 bases had no gene match. Germline lookup yields CDR1 SGHTA and CDR2 FQGNSA.

The chain has TRBV25-1 and TRBJ2-7; a possible D gene is TRBD1 (5 bases). The V gene's germline CDR1 is MGHDK and CDR2 SYGVNS. This CDR3 has 13 amino acids. Trimming cost V 0 bases and J 4 bases, with 7 bases left between them. The CDR3 DNA reads TGTGCCAGCAGTGAATATTCAGGGTACGAGCAGTACTTC. Amino acid sequence: CASSEYSGYEQYF.

This clone has more than one count but fewer than ten. The chain employs TRBV27 and TRBJ1-1; D is possibly TRBD1 (5 bases). The V end was cut by 0 bases, the J end by 5 bases, with 13 bases between. Germline V gives CDR1 MNHEY, CDR2 SMNVEV (reference sequence). CDR3 length: 15 residues. The CDR3 bases are TGTGCCAGCAGTTTATCGCAGGGACTCGAGACTGAAGCTTTCTTT. Translated: CASSLSQGLETEAFF.

This clone was found a few times. This rearrangement joins TRBV29-1 to TRBJ1-5; 7 nucleotides line up with TRBD1. The CDR3 contains 13 residues. CDR1 and CDR2 (germline): SQVTM, ANQGSEA. V trimming: 6 bases; J trimming: 4 bases; junction bases outside the gene matches: 6. CDR3 sequence: CSVQGTVNQPQHF. CDR3 DNA: TGCAGCGTCCAAGGGACAGTTAATCAGCCCCAGCATTTT.

The chain employs TRBV19 and TRBJ2-6, with no clear D. This CDR3 contains 15 residues. CDR1 is LNHDA and CDR2 is SQIVND in the germline V gene (reference sequence). Trimming took off 3 bases at V and 4 bases at J, with 10 bases between the two ends. Written as DNA, the CDR3 is TGTGCCAGTAGTATGGGTTCGCTAGGGGCCAACGTCCTGACTTTC. Residues: CASSMGSLGANVLTF.

The chain employs TRBV2 and TRBJ1-5, with D hard to call. V was cut by 10 bases and J by 3 bases, with 13 bases left in between. The CDR3 extends over 13 amino acids. The germline gives CDR1 SNHLY, CDR2 FYNNEI. CDR3 coding DNA: TGTGCCACCTCGGTATACTCCAATCAGCCCCAGCATTTT. Translated, it gives CATSVYSNQPQHF.

The chain uses TRBV28 and TRBJ2-7, with 10 bases aligning to TRBD2. Germline CDR1 and CDR2: MDHEN and SYDVKM. V trimming: 3 bases; J trimming: 6 bases; junction bases outside the gene matches: 8. This CDR3 has 15 residues. The CDR3 reads CASSFASGSSSEQYF. The CDR3 DNA reads TGTGCCAGCAGTTTCGCTAGCGGGAGTAGTTCCGAGCAGTACTTC.

The DNA of the CDR3 is TGTGCCAGCAGCAAGAATGGCGCTCAAGAGACCCAGTACTTC. Amino acids: CASSKNGAQETQYF. This chain connects TRBV7-3 to TRBJ2-5; D is uncertain. CDR1 and CDR2 from the germline V gene are SGHTA and FQGTGA. This CDR3 has 14 amino acids. Trimming pared 5 bases from V and 2 bases from J, leaving 12 bases between.

This chain joins TRBV5-4 and TRBJ1-1; 8 bases are shared with TRBD1. The CDR3 sequence is 14 residues long. CDR1 and CDR2 from the germline V gene are SGHNT and YYREEE (reference sequence). V shed 2 bases, J shed 11 bases, and the junction held 11 bases outside the gene matches. The CDR3 loop is CASSFQGARVDAFF. For the CDR3, the DNA is TGTGCCAGCAGCTTCCAGGGGGCGAGGGTCGATGCTTTCTTT.

The chain combines TRBV10-3 with TRBJ2-1; the D gene is possibly TRBD1 (6 bases). The CDR3 is 14 amino acids. With 2 bases removed from V and 4 bases from J, the gap between germline ends came to 9 bases. CDR1 is ENHRY and CDR2 is SYGVKD in the germline V gene. In nucleotides, the CDR3 is TGTGCCATCAGTGAGGGACAGCTTTACAATGAGCAGTTCTTC. This translates into CAISEGQLYNEQFF.

The chain has TRBV13 and TRBJ2-5, with TRBD1 matching 10 bases. J lost 4 bases, V lost 5 bases, and 4 bases had no gene match. The CDR3 covers 14 residues. Germline lookup yields CDR1 PRHDT and CDR2 FYEKMQ (reference sequence). The CDR3 here is CASSLRQGAETQYF. CDR3 coding DNA: TGTGCCAGCAGCCTGAGACAGGGGGCAGAGACCCAGTACTTC.

The J gene is TRBJ2-1, the V gene TRBV6-1; tentatively, D is TRBD1 (6 bases). Germline CDR1 and CDR2: MNHNS and SASEGT. Trimming cost V 0 bases and J 7 bases, with 10 bases left between them. CDR3 length: 14 amino acids. The CDR3 DNA sequence: TGTGCCAGCAGTGAAGCCCTGACAGGAAATGAGCAGTTCTTC. This encodes CASSEALTGNEQFF.

This clone showed up many times. CDR3: CASSERGPNYGYTF. The CDR3 nucleotides are TGTGCCAGCAGTGAACGCGGACCTAACTATGGCTACACCTTC. The J gene is TRBJ1-2, the V gene TRBV2, with D unresolved. Trimming removed 2 bases from V and 0 bases from J, with 7 bases in between. From germline, CDR1 is SNHLY and CDR2 FYNNEI. The CDR3 has 14 amino acids. Looking up the rest from reference TRBV2 and TRBJ1-2 gives the full variable domain: EPEVTQTPSHQVTQMGQEVILRCVPISNHLYFYWYRQILGQKVEFLVSFYNNEISEKSEIFDDQFSVERPDGSNFTLKIRSTKLEDSAMYFCASSERGPNYGYTFGSGTRLTVV.

V usage is TRBV5-1 and J usage is TRBJ2-7; D not resolved. CDR1 and CDR2 from the germline V gene are SGHRS and YFSETQ. CDR3 length equals 14 residues. V lost 0 bases and J 2 bases, leaving 9 bases between the germline ends. CDR3 loop: CASSLVSQTYEQYF. CDR3 DNA sequence: TGCGCCAGCAGCTTGGTCTCTCAAACCTACGAGCAGTACTTC.

The V and J genes are TRBV5-4 and TRBJ2-3; the D gene could be TRBD1 or TRBD2 (6 bases each). Trimming removed 3 bases at V and 0 bases at J, with 14 bases between. The germline CDR1 and CDR2 sequences are SGHNT and YYREEE (reference sequence). The CDR3 sequence is 16 residues long. CDR3 DNA: TGTGCCAGCAGCTGGGGGGCCGGGACTAGCACAGATACGCAGTATTTT. It translates to CASSWGAGTSTDTQYF.

The V gene is TRBV18, the J gene TRBJ1-1, with TRBD1 identical over 9 bases. Losses at the gene ends were 6 bases for V and 1 base for J; bases not matched to a gene: 3. This CDR3 has 14 residues. Germline CDR1 and CDR2: KGHSH and LQKENI. DNA for the CDR3: TGTGCCAGCTCGTGGACAGGGGCGAACACTGAAGCTTTCTTT. Its translation: CASSWTGANTEAFF.

This rearrangement joins TRBV2 to TRBJ1-2; 8 positions agree with TRBD1. The CDR3 has 14 residues. With V trimmed by 8 bases and J by 4 bases, 9 bases remained unmatched. Germline V gives CDR1 SNHLY, CDR2 FYNNEI. The CDR3 region has the DNA TGTGCCAGCCTCGAGACAGGGGTTGGCTATGGCTACACCTTC. Translation: CASLETGVGYGYTF.

This clone was seen once. This chain connects TRBV7-2 to TRBJ2-3; a weak D match, TRBD2 (6 bases). Germline CDR1 and CDR2: SGHTA and FQGNSA. Trimming cost V 1 base and J 6 bases, with 14 bases left between them. The CDR3 totals 15 residues. CDR3: CASSLGRASVDTQYF. CDR3 in DNA: TGTGCCAGCAGCTTAGGGCGGGCTAGCGTGGATACGCAGTATTTT.

Many counts were recorded for this clone. V gene TRBV28 combines with J gene TRBJ1-6; 8 nucleotides line up with TRBD1. CDR3 size: 15 residues. Germline assignment: CDR1 MDHEN and CDR2 SYDVKM. Trimming removed 5 bases from V and 5 bases from J; junction bases left unmatched: 5. The CDR3 DNA follows: TGTGCCAGCAGTCGCTTGGACAGGGATAATTCACCCCTCCACTTT. Translation: CASSRLDRDNSPLHF.

This chain connects TRBV7-9 to TRBJ1-1; the match to TRBD1 covers 7 bases. Losses at the gene ends were 1 base for V and 4 bases for J; bases not matched to a gene: 6. Germline CDR1 SEHNR, CDR2 FQNEAQ (reference sequence). CDR3 length equals 15 residues. The CDR3 DNA reads TGTGCCAGCAGCTTAGGTGGCAGGGGGATCACTGAAGCTTTCTTT. This translates into CASSLGGRGITEAFF.

This clone was seen a single time. The chain is built from TRBV14 and TRBJ1-1; 8 nucleotides line up with TRBD1. The ends lost 4 bases at V and 7 bases at J; junction bases unmatched: 5. CDR1 is SGHDN and CDR2 is FVKESK in the germline V gene. CDR3 length equals 13 residues. As DNA, the CDR3 is TGTGCCAGCAGCCCAGGGGGCTACGGTGAAGCTTTCTTT. Translation: CASSPGGYGEAFF.

The chain has TRBV28 and TRBJ1-1; D is undetermined. Per the germline V gene, CDR1 is MDHEN and CDR2 is SYDVKM. Trimming left V 5 bases short and J 3 bases short, with 10 bases between. The CDR3 extends over 13 amino acids. The CDR3 DNA follows: TGTGCCAGCAGTGGCCGACGTCACACTGAAGCTTTCTTT. Translating gives CASSGRRHTEAFF.

V is TRBV7-9 and J is TRBJ2-3; no clear D gene. This CDR3 is 15 amino acids long. V lost 3 bases and J lost 1, with 11 bases in between. Germline CDR1 and CDR2: SEHNR and FQNEAQ (reference sequence). In DNA form, the CDR3 reads TGTGCCAGCAGCTTCGATGGCAGACGCACAGATACGCAGTATTTT. Its translation: CASSFDGRRTDTQYF.

This clone showed up just a few times. The chain employs TRBV7-9 and TRBJ1-1; TRBD1 is a possible D gene (5 bases). The CDR3 is 16 residues long. The germline V gene encodes CDR1 SEHNR and CDR2 FQNEAQ (reference sequence). V gave up 6 bases and J gave up 0 bases, with 17 bases separating them. For the CDR3, the DNA is TGTGCCAGCAGACTGCGGGGCAGTTCCCTGAACACTGAAGCTTTCTTT. This encodes CASRLRGSSLNTEAFF. The full variable domain, its missing parts supplied by reference TRBV7-9 and TRBJ1-1, is DTGVSQNPRHKITKRGQNVTFRCDPISEHNRLYWYRQTLGQGPEFLTYFQNEAQLEKSRLLSDRFSAERPKGSFSTLEIQRTEQGDSAMYLCASRLRGSSLNTEAFFGQGTRLTVV.

This chain uses TRBV7-9 with TRBJ2-1; D gene ambiguous. Germline-derived CDR1 and CDR2 are SEHNR and FQNEAQ (reference sequence). The CDR3 is 17 amino acids. V gave up 5 bases and J gave up 1 base, with 18 bases separating them. CDR3 in amino acids: CASSLVGEPSSYNEQFF. The CDR3 DNA follows: TGTGCCAGCAGCCTAGTTGGGGAACCCTCTTCCTACAATGAGCAGTTCTTC.

This clone was found a few times. The chain has TRBV7-9 and TRBJ1-1; D is uncertain. The V and J ends lost 1 base and 7 bases respectively, with 10 bases between them. Germline CDR1 SEHNR, CDR2 FQNEAQ (reference sequence). The CDR3 spans 13 residues. CDR3 loop: CASSLVPFREAFF. CDR3 nucleotide sequence: TGTGCCAGCAGCTTAGTACCTTTCCGTGAAGCTTTCTTT. The whole variable domain, filled in from reference TRBV7-9 and TRBJ1-1, reads DTGVSQNPRHKITKRGQNVTFRCDPISEHNRLYWYRQTLGQGPEFLTYFQNEAQLEKSRLLSDRFSAERPKGSFSTLEIQRTEQGDSAMYLCASSLVPFREAFFGQGTRLTVV.

The chain links TRBV4-2 to TRBJ2-7; no clear D. The CDR3 consists of 16 residues. Germline V gene lookup returns CDR1 LGHNA and CDR2 YNFKEQ. Trimming took off 1 base at V and 1 base at J, with 14 bases between the two ends. Here the CDR3 reads CASSQVGLQGSYEQYF. In DNA form, the CDR3 reads TGTGCCAGCAGCCAAGTAGGCCTGCAAGGATCCTACGAGCAGTACTTC.